The sequence of this TCR beta chain was determined in a study of blood T cell repertoires in COVID-19. Study-level background: The cDNA or gDNA used as material had been derived from T cells, B-cell-depleted T cells, or PBMCs.

Only a few counts were recorded for this clone. Here immunoSEQ multiplex PCR was the method, and the copy in TCRdb shows in-frame clones only, minus some. The sample gives 130,000 to 150,000 clones, about 85% of which show up once; approximately 5% is in the top ten. The V gene's germline CDR1 is MNHNY and CDR2 SVGAGI (reference sequence). The V and J ends lost 5 bases and 0 bases respectively, with 17 bases between them. CDR3 size: 17 residues. The clonotype comes from a woman aged 70-85 years with COVID-19, enrolled during active disease. Source material: peripheral blood. This sequence joins TRBV6-6 and TRBJ1-3, with D tentatively TRBD1 (5 bases). CDR3 sequence: CASSPTSGASSGNTIYF. For the CDR3, the DNA is TGTGCCAGCAGTCCGACTAGCGGGGCCTCCTCTGGAAACACCATATATTTT.